This is a list of T cell receptor beta chains from one sample in a study of blood T cell repertoires in COVID-19. Some clones are missing from TCRdb's copy, which holds only in-frame ones; the method was immunoSEQ multiplex PCR. The repertoire holds about 230,000 clones, with around nine tenths as singletons. Sequencing input: PBMCs or T cells enriched from blood (not recorded which). The receptors here all came from a woman aged 25 to 39 with acute COVID-19. Both conserved end residues are part of each CDR3. A D gene is named only where the DNA matches it firmly. Not every row has a clone size; where given, it reads once, few, many or a size class.

clone size: once; J gene: TRBJ1-6; V gene: TRBV4-2; D gene: .; CDR3 protein: CASSQDGHNNSPLHF; CDR3 DNA: TGTGCCAGCAGCCAAGACGGACACAATAATTCACCCCTCCACTTT
clone size: .; J gene: TRBJ1-4; V gene: TRBV19; D gene: TRBD1; CDR3 protein: CASSISVVRTGSEKLFF; CDR3 DNA: TGTGCCAGTAGTATAAGCGTCGTAAGGACAGGGAGCGAAAAACTGTTTTTT
clone size: .; J gene: TRBJ1-3; V gene: TRBV27; D gene: .; CDR3 protein: CASSALGGFGGNTIYF; CDR3 DNA: TGTGCCAGCAGTGCGTTGGGGGGGTTTGGTGGAAACACCATATATTTT
clone size: .; J gene: TRBJ1-1; V gene: TRBV28; D gene: .; CDR3 protein: CASSYSRGNTEAFF; CDR3 DNA: TGTGCCAGCAGTTATTCAAGGGGAAACACTGAAGCTTTCTTT
clone size: .; J gene: TRBJ1-2; V gene: TRBV7-9; D gene: .; CDR3 protein: CASSTRDGYTF; CDR3 DNA: TGTGCCAGCAGCACCAGGGATGGCTACACCTTC
clone size: .; J gene: TRBJ2-5; V gene: TRBV30; D gene: TRBD2; CDR3 protein: CAWSPGLAGGKETQYF; CDR3 DNA: TGTGCCTGGAGTCCCGGACTAGCGGGGGGTAAAGAGACCCAGTACTTC
clone size: .; J gene: TRBJ1-1; V gene: TRBV10-3; D gene: TRBD1; CDR3 protein: CAISPDREDTEAFF; CDR3 DNA: TGTGCCATCAGTCCCGACAGGGAAGACACTGAAGCTTTCTTT
clone size: .; J gene: TRBJ2-1; V gene: TRBV2; D gene: TRBD2; CDR3 protein: CASSVPGGYNEQFF; CDR3 DNA: TGTGCCAGCAGCGTGCCCGGGGGGTACAATGAGCAGTTCTTC
clone size: .; J gene: TRBJ1-4; V gene: TRBV7-9; D gene: TRBD1; CDR3 protein: CASSDTGGEEKLFF; CDR3 DNA: TGTGCCAGCAGCGACACAGGGGGCGAGGAAAAACTGTTTTTT
clone size: .; J gene: TRBJ1-3; V gene: TRBV27; D gene: TRBD1; CDR3 protein: CASSPGTGSGNTIYF; CDR3 DNA: TGTGCCAGCAGTCCCGGGACAGGGTCTGGAAACACCATATATTTT
clone size: .; J gene: TRBJ1-4; V gene: TRBV5-4; D gene: TRBD1; CDR3 protein: CATGYRGRREKLFF; CDR3 DNA: TGTGCCACCGGGTACAGGGGGCGGAGGGAAAAACTGTTTTTT
clone size: .; J gene: TRBJ1-2; V gene: TRBV30; D gene: TRBD1; CDR3 protein: CAWKGQLLEGYTF; CDR3 DNA: TGTGCCTGGAAGGGACAGCTACTAGAGGGCTACACCTTC
clone size: .; J gene: TRBJ1-5; V gene: TRBV9; D gene: TRBD1; CDR3 protein: CASSAGTGEYQPQHF; CDR3 DNA: TGTGCCAGCAGCGCGGGGACAGGCGAGTATCAGCCCCAGCATTTT
clone size: few; J gene: TRBJ2-2; V gene: TRBV2; D gene: .; CDR3 protein: CASTQSGELFF; CDR3 DNA: TGTGCCAGCACCCAATCCGGGGAGCTGTTTTTT
clone size: .; J gene: TRBJ1-5; V gene: TRBV7-9; D gene: TRBD1; CDR3 protein: CASSLDRGANQPQHF; CDR3 DNA: TGTGCCAGCAGCTTAGACAGGGGGGCTAATCAGCCCCAGCATTTT
clone size: .; J gene: TRBJ2-1; V gene: TRBV14; D gene: TRBD2; CDR3 protein: CASSQRTALAGFFYNEQFF; CDR3 DNA: TGTGCCAGCAGCCAGAGAACCGCTCTAGCGGGGTTTTTCTACAATGAGCAGTTCTTC
clone size: .; J gene: TRBJ2-2; V gene: TRBV9; D gene: .; CDR3 protein: CASSVWRDTGELFF; CDR3 DNA: TGTGCCAGCAGCGTTTGGCGGGACACCGGGGAGCTGTTTTTT
clone size: .; J gene: TRBJ1-1; V gene: TRBV7-9; D gene: .; CDR3 protein: CASSLSRLEAFF; CDR3 DNA: TGTGCCAGCAGCTTATCCCGGTTAGAAGCTTTCTTT